The 26 T cell receptor beta chains in this list originate from one sample, sequenced in a study of T cells in Graves' hyperthyroidism and ophthalmopathy. Amplified regions were TCR beta CDR3 sequences from RNA transcripts. An initial round of RT-PCR targeting the TCR CDR3 relied on the HTBI primer set. TCRdb processed the multiplex PCR reads anew with MiXCR; each CDR3 protein has one entry. The table records roughly 300,000 distinct CDR3 sequences, 18% of them present only once. Sequences were obtained from blood. Receptor source: a woman aged 45-65 years with Graves' hyperthyroidism.

Only a few counts were recorded for this clonotype. This rearrangement joins TRBV24-1 to TRBJ2-3; TRBD1 matches 8 bases. This CDR3 has 15 amino acids. V lost 2 bases and J lost 6; bases outside the gene matches: 6. CDR1 and CDR2 from the germline V gene are KGHDR and SFDVKD. CDR3 DNA sequence: TGTGCCACCAGTGATTCGCGGCAGGGGGCCGATACGCAGTATTTT. Encoded protein: CATSDSRQGADTQYF.

This clonotype has at least ten counts. The rearrangement uses TRBV28 and TRBJ2-2; a possible D gene is TRBD2 (6 bases). Germline V CDR1 and CDR2: MDHEN, SYDVKM. The CDR3 sequence is 15 residues long. The germline V and J ends were trimmed by 2 bases and 6 bases, with 13 bases remaining between them. This CDR3 reads CASSLPSIAAGELFF. In DNA form, the CDR3 reads TGTGCCAGCAGTTTACCCAGTATAGCGGCCGGGGAGCTGTTTTTT.

At least ten counts were recorded for this clonotype. J is TRBJ1-1 and V is TRBV27, with 9 nucleotides matching TRBD1. V shed 5 bases and J 4 bases; nucleotides not matched to a gene: 2. This CDR3 is built from 13 residues. Germline V lookup: CDR1 MNHEY, CDR2 SMNVEV (reference sequence). The CDR3 nucleotides are TGTGCCAGCAGTAGGACAGGGGCCACTGAAGCTTTCTTT. As protein: CASSRTGATEAFF.

The chain uses TRBV5-1 and TRBJ1-1, with 10 bases identical to TRBD1. The CDR3 covers 14 residues. Per the germline V gene, CDR1 is SGHRS and CDR2 is YFSETQ. V shed 2 bases, J shed 4 bases, and the junction held 2 bases outside the gene matches. CDR3 nucleotide sequence: TGCGCCAGCAGCTTTGACAGGGGGCTCACTGAAGCTTTCTTT. It encodes CASSFDRGLTEAFF.

CDR3 nucleotide sequence: TGTGCCAGCACCGTCGGACAGGGGAGCTCCTACGAGCAGTACTTC. Its protein is CASTVGQGSSYEQYF. V usage is TRBV6-2 or TRBV6-3 and J usage is TRBJ2-7, with TRBD1 identical over 9 bases. There are 15 residues in the CDR3. Per germline, CDR1 MNHEY and CDR2 SVGEGT. Unmatched junction bases numbered 7, after V lost 7 bases and J lost 0 bases.

This sequence joins TRBV9 and TRBJ1-3; D gene uncertain. Deletions cut 0 bases from V and 0 bases from J, with 7 bases between. The CDR3 runs to 15 residues. The germline V gene has CDR1 SGDLS and CDR2 YYNGEE. CDR3 DNA: TGTGCCAGCAGCGTAGTTGGTAGCTCTGGAAACACCATATATTTT. Protein product: CASSVVGSSGNTIYF.

This clonotype has a handful of counts. The J gene is TRBJ2-1, the V gene TRBV20-1; the D gene is possibly TRBD2 (7 bases). The CDR3 runs 16 residues. Per germline, CDR1 DFQATT and CDR2 SNEGSKA (reference sequence). Deletions cut 3 bases from V and 2 bases from J, with 17 bases between. CDR3 coding DNA: TGCAGTGCTAGCCAGCTAGCGGCAGGGGCCTACAATGAGCAGTTCTTC. It codes for CSASQLAAGAYNEQFF.

The chain recombines TRBV9 with TRBJ2-7, with TRBD2 matching 10 bases. The germline CDR1 and CDR2 sequences are SGDLS and YYNGEE. CDR3 length equals 15 residues. V dropped 2 bases and J dropped 0; count of bases not matched to a gene: 2. As DNA, the CDR3 is TGTGCCAGCAGCGTTAGCGGGGGGAGCTCCTACGAGCAGTACTTC. Translated: CASSVSGGSSYEQYF.

Here the CDR3 DNA reads TGTGCCAGCAGTGAGCAGACGAACACTGAAGCTTTCTTT. This encodes CASSEQTNTEAFF. The rearrangement uses TRBV6-4 and TRBJ1-1; no clear D gene. Germline lookup yields CDR1 MRHNA and CDR2 SNTAGT. V was clipped by 3 bases and J by 1 base, with 6 bases between them. CDR3 length: 13 residues.

This clonotype was counted between two and nine times. The chain carries TRBV9 and TRBJ2-2, with D perhaps TRBD1 (6 bases). Germline values: CDR1 SGDLS, CDR2 YYNGEE. This CDR3 region has 14 residues. Trimming took 3 bases from V and 2 from J, leaving 8 bases between them. CDR3 coding DNA: TGTGCCAGCAGCGCGGGGACAAACACCGGGGAGCTGTTTTTT. Translating it yields CASSAGTNTGELFF.

Many counts were recorded for this clonotype. This chain uses TRBV6-5 with TRBJ1-1, with 7 bases lining up with TRBD1. V lost 2 bases and J lost 5; bases outside the gene matches: 17. The CDR3 consists of 18 residues. Germline V gene lookup returns CDR1 MNHEY and CDR2 SVGAGI. The CDR3 is CASSYDAPGGASETEAFF. The CDR3 DNA is TGTGCCAGCAGTTACGACGCCCCAGGGGGGGCGAGTGAAACTGAAGCTTTCTTT.

There are many counts of this clonotype. This rearrangement joins TRBV11-2 to TRBJ1-1; D is undetermined. The V end was cut by 1 base, the J end by 0 bases, with 6 bases between. This CDR3 region has 14 residues. CDR1 and CDR2 (germline): SGHAT, FQNNGV. The CDR3 protein is CASSLAGMNTEAFF. The CDR3 DNA is TGTGCCAGCAGCTTAGCTGGGATGAACACTGAAGCTTTCTTT.

This clonotype was seen at least ten times. The chain employs TRBV28 and TRBJ2-7; 9 positions agree with TRBD2. The J segment lost 3 bases and the V segment lost 6 bases, leaving 12 bases of the junction unmatched. This CDR3 has 16 residues. CDR1 is MDHEN, CDR2 SYDVKM, per germline. CDR3 DNA sequence: TGTGCCAGCAGCCGACCACGATTTAGCGGGAGCTACGAGCAGTACTTC. It translates to CASSRPRFSGSYEQYF.

The table lists this clonotype with a count of one. A much larger clone lies one base from this, so it may be a read error. J is TRBJ1-1 and V is TRBV9; no clear D gene. CDR1 is SGDLS and CDR2 is YYNGEE in the germline V gene. CDR3 length: 15 amino acids. CDR3 amino acids: CASSVGPGLNIEAFF. The DNA for the CDR3 is TGTGCCAGCAGCGTAGGCCCAGGTCTGAACATTGAAGCTTTCTTT.

This clonotype was seen only a few times. The chain joins TRBV20-1 to TRBJ2-1; 7 bases are shared with TRBD2. V trimming: 3 bases; J trimming: 8 bases; junction bases outside the gene matches: 10. Germline V CDR1 and CDR2: DFQATT, SNEGSKA (reference sequence). The CDR3 covers 14 residues. The chain's CDR3 is CSARWSGMFDEQFF. As DNA, the CDR3 is TGCAGTGCTAGGTGGAGCGGGATGTTCGATGAGCAGTTCTTC.

V usage is TRBV6-1 and J usage is TRBJ2-3, with 10 bases matching TRBD1. With 6 bases clipped from V and 4 bases from J, the junction kept 4 bases outside the gene matches. From germline, CDR1 is MNHNS and CDR2 SASEGT. The CDR3 is made up of 14 amino acids. CDR3 nucleotides: TGTGCCAGCAGCACAGACAGGGGGCCAGATACGCAGTATTTT. It yields the protein CASSTDRGPDTQYF.

This clonotype was detected many times. The rearrangement uses TRBV20-1 and TRBJ2-5; D perhaps matches TRBD1 (6 bases). V shed 2 bases and J shed 5 bases, with 15 bases lying between them. Germline CDR1 reads DFQATT; CDR2 reads SNEGSKA (reference sequence). This CDR3 contains 14 residues. CDR3 nucleotides: TGCAGTGCTAGAAAGGGGGTCGGTACGGAGACCCAGTACTTC. Protein sequence: CSARKGVGTETQYF.

J is TRBJ2-7 and V is TRBV6-5, with D hard to call. Trimming took 5 bases from V and 0 from J, leaving 11 bases between them. The CDR3 is made up of 14 amino acids. CDR1 and CDR2 from the germline V gene are MNHEY and SVGAGI. CDR3 nucleotides: TGTGCCAGCAGTGTTCCGTTCCCCTCCTACGAGCAGTACTTC. Its protein product is CASSVPFPSYEQYF.

Ten or more counts support this clonotype. The chain couples TRBV12-3 or TRBV12-4 to TRBJ1-5; no definite D call. This CDR3 has 12 amino acids. The ends were cut back, 1 base at V and 9 bases at J, with 7 bases in the middle. In DNA, the CDR3 is TGTGCCAGCAGTTTAGGGCTCCGGCCCCAGCATTTT. It codes for CASSLGLRPQHF.

This clonotype was seen a few times. The chain is built from TRBV7-9 and TRBJ1-6; D is unclear. CDR1 SEHNR and CDR2 FQNEAQ come from the germline V gene (reference sequence). CDR3 size: 13 residues. V was cut by 2 bases and J by 13 bases, with 12 bases left in between. The CDR3, as DNA: TGTGCCAGCAGCTTATCCGTACTGCACCCCCTCCACTTT. Translated: CASSLSVLHPLHF. Complete variable domain (other parts from reference TRBV7-9 and TRBJ1-6): DTGVSQNPRHKITKRGQNVTFRCDPISEHNRLYWYRQTLGQGPEFLTYFQNEAQLEKSRLLSDRFSAERPKGSFSTLEIQRTEQGDSAMYLCASSLSVLHPLHFGNGTRLTVT.

This clonotype was observed a few times. This chain links TRBV28 with TRBJ1-4, with D tentatively TRBD1 (5 bases). Germline assignment: CDR1 MDHEN and CDR2 SYDVKM. Trimming took off 8 bases at V and 3 bases at J, with 10 bases between the two ends. The CDR3 covers 13 residues. DNA for the CDR3: TGTGCCAGCCGAACAGGCTCTAATGAAAAACTGTTTTTT. Translation: CASRTGSNEKLFF.

This clonotype was detected ten times or more. V usage is TRBV6-2 or TRBV6-3 and J usage is TRBJ2-7; 8 bases line up with TRBD1. CDR1 is MNHEY and CDR2 is SVGEGT in the germline V gene. J was trimmed by 2 bases and V by 6 bases; bases with no gene match: 9. The CDR3 is made up of 15 amino acids. Here the CDR3 DNA reads TGTGCCAGCAGGCTTGGACAGGGCGGCGCCTACGAGCAGTACGTC. It encodes CASRLGQGGAYEQYV.

Details on this clonotype: Its ends do not fully match the called genes, so a read error is possible. The chain uses TRBV7-7 and TRBJ2-1; TRBD2 aligns across 10 bases. This CDR3 contains 15 residues. Germline V gene data show CDR1 as SSHAT and CDR2 as FNYEAQ (reference sequence). CDR3 protein: CASSLAGLADNEQFF. DNA for the CDR3: TGTGCTAGCAGCTTAGCAGGACTAGCGGACAATGAGCAGTTCTTC. Combining the CDR3 with reference TRBV7-7 and TRBJ2-1 gives the whole variable domain GAGVSQSPRYKVTKRGQDVTLRCDPISSHATLYWYQQALGQGPEFLTYFNYEAQPDKSGLPSDRFSAERPEGSISTLTIQRTEQRDSAMYRCASSLAGLADNEQFFGPGTRLTVL.

This clonotype was detected only a few times. The CDR3 is CSAKLALETQYF. CDR3 nucleotide sequence: TGCAGTGCGAAACTAGCGCTGGAGACCCAGTACTTC. The chain has TRBV20-1 and TRBJ2-5; 7 bases are a match to TRBD2. After removal of 6 bases from V and 5 bases from J, the junction contained 6 bases not matched to a gene. Looked up from germline, CDR1 is DFQATT and CDR2 is SNEGSKA (reference sequence). The CDR3 contains 12 residues.

V and J are TRBV14 and TRBJ2-7, with D perhaps being TRBD1 or TRBD2 (5 bases each). Germline V gene data show CDR1 as SGHDN and CDR2 as FVKESK. The CDR3 runs 14 residues. Trimming pared 3 bases from V and 0 bases from J, leaving 9 bases between. The CDR3 spells CASSQRGNSYEQYF. The CDR3 DNA is TGTGCCAGCAGCCAGAGGGGAAACTCCTACGAGCAGTACTTC.

V usage is TRBV15 and J usage is TRBJ1-1, with D possibly TRBD1 on 5 matching bases. There are 13 residues in the CDR3. The V gene's germline CDR1 is LNHNV and CDR2 YYDKDF (reference sequence). Trimming took off 3 bases at V and 12 bases at J, with 17 bases between the two ends. CDR3 in DNA: TGTGCCACCAGCAGTGGGTCCCGGGGGATGTCTTTCTTT. It encodes CATSSGSRGMSFF.